This T cell receptor beta chain was found in a study of OX40 agonist ivuxolimab in advanced cancers. The CDR3 is 16 residues long. Germline V gene data show CDR1 as LGHNT and CDR2 as FRNRAP. The V gene end was trimmed by 1 base and the J gene end by 7 bases; junction bases not matched to a gene: 8. TCRdb keeps only in-frame clones here, not all; method: immunoSEQ multiplex PCR. The data contain tens of thousands of clones, roughly 87% of them singletons. The source is an adult with an advanced solid tumor such as melanoma, head and neck, liver or kidney cancer. The chain carries TRBV12-5 and TRBJ1-5; 9 bases fit TRBD1. Sequences were derived from CD4+ or CD8+ T cells sorted from blood, sampled in a trial of the OX40 agonist ivuxolimab. DNA of the CDR3: TGTGCTAGTGGTTTGGCTCAGGACAGGGGAGAGCAGCCCCAGCATTTT. Residues: CASGLAQDRGEQPQHF. Combining the CDR3 with reference TRBV12-5 and TRBJ1-5 gives the whole variable domain DARVTQTPRHKVTEMGQEVTMRCQPILGHNTVFWYRQTMMQGLELLAYFRNRAPLDDSGMPKDRFSAEMPDATLATLKIQPSEPRDSAVYFCASGLAQDRGEQPQHFGDGTRLSIL.